These 16 T cell receptor beta chains originate from one sample sequenced in a study of T cell repertoires in MIS-A myocarditis. Sequencing was performed with immunoSEQ multiplex PCR; in TCRdb, only in-frame clones are kept and a portion is missing. This sample has fewer than 11,000 clones, with 80% to 90% found just once. The sequencing input was thoracic lymph node tissue obtained at autopsy. These TCRs come from a man aged 18 to 30 with fulminant myocarditis from multisystem inflammatory syndrome in adults (MIS-A) after COVID-19.

The chain couples TRBV6-5 to TRBJ1-2; no clear D. Trimming stripped 7 bases from V and 10 bases from J, with 16 bases between. CDR3 size: 12 residues. Per the germline V gene, CDR1 is MNHEY and CDR2 is SVGAGI. The CDR3 region has the DNA TGTGCCAGCACCATCGACGGGCGACTCTACACCTTC. This sequence encodes CASTIDGRLYTF.

V usage is TRBV2 and J usage is TRBJ2-1; D unresolved. Trimming shortened V by 4 bases and J by 3 bases, and 7 bases separated the two germline ends. Germline V lookup: CDR1 SNHLY, CDR2 FYNNEI. The CDR3 contains 13 residues. The CDR3 sequence is CASSVVSYNEQFF. The CDR3 DNA reads TGTGCCAGCAGTGTAGTCAGCTACAATGAGCAGTTCTTC.

The chain joins TRBV9 to TRBJ1-2; tentative D call: TRBD1 (6 bases). Germline loops: CDR1 SGDLS, CDR2 YYNGEE. V gave up 5 bases and J gave up 5 bases, with 16 bases separating them. The CDR3 is 14 amino acids. The CDR3 protein is CASSRTASDYGYTF. CDR3 sequence (DNA): TGTGCCAGCAGTAGGACAGCCTCAGATTATGGCTACACCTTC.

CDR3 region: CASSSRNSPLHF. The CDR3, as DNA: TGTGCCAGCAGTTCTAGGAATTCACCCCTCCACTTT. The rearrangement joins TRBV2 to TRBJ1-6, with D unresolved. V lost 5 bases to trimming and J lost 7 bases, with 6 bases between them. CDR1 is SNHLY and CDR2 is FYNNEI in the germline V gene. CDR3 size: 12 residues.

This clone appeared a single time. The rearrangement joins TRBV5-1 to TRBJ1-6; 9 bases fit TRBD1. V lost 6 bases to trimming and J lost 13 bases; unmatched junction nucleotides: 14. Germline V gene data show CDR1 as SGHRS and CDR2 as YFSETQ. The CDR3 runs 15 residues. The CDR3: CASTPDGTGIRPLHF. In DNA form, the CDR3 reads TGCGCCAGCACCCCTGACGGGACAGGGATAAGGCCCCTCCACTTT.

This clone has a handful of counts. The CDR3 loop is CASKGYYEQYF. CDR3 coding DNA: TGTGCCAGCAAGGGATATTACGAGCAGTACTTC. This sequence joins TRBV2 and TRBJ2-7; unclear D gene. This CDR3 has 11 amino acids. Between the trimmed V and J ends, which lost 7 bases and 4 bases, there was a span of 8 bases. Germline-derived CDR1 and CDR2 are SNHLY and FYNNEI.

This clone was seen a single time. This chain uses TRBV11-2 with TRBJ1-2, with D possibly matching TRBD1 (6 bases). The germline V gene encodes CDR1 SGHAT and CDR2 FQNNGV. With 4 bases removed from V and 2 bases from J, the gap between germline ends came to 11 bases. The CDR3 contains 14 residues. This CDR3 is CASSWGGGNYGYTF. The CDR3 bases are TGTGCCAGCAGCTGGGGAGGGGGAAACTATGGCTACACCTTC. The full variable domain, with the rest looked up from reference TRBV11-2 and TRBJ1-2, is EAGVAQSPRYKIIEKRQSVAFWCNPISGHATLYWYQQILGQGPKLLIQFQNNGVVDDSQLPKDRFSAERLKGVDSTLKIQPAKLEDSAVYLCASSWGGGNYGYTFGSGTRLTVV.

This chain joins TRBV14 and TRBJ2-5; TRBD2 is a possible D gene (5 bases). The ends were cut back, 4 bases at V and 9 bases at J, with 21 bases in the middle. CDR1 is SGHDN, CDR2 FVKESK, per germline. The CDR3 spans 15 residues. CDR3 protein: CASSPLTTRAVPQYF. CDR3 nucleotide sequence: TGTGCCAGCAGCCCCTTGACTACCCGTGCGGTGCCCCAGTACTTC.

This clone appeared a few times. The rearrangement joins TRBV27 to TRBJ2-7, with 9 positions matching TRBD2. Losses at the gene ends were 5 bases for V and 2 bases for J; bases not matched to a gene: 10. The germline gives CDR1 MNHEY, CDR2 SMNVEV (reference sequence). This CDR3 has 16 amino acids. CDR3 DNA sequence: TGTGCCAGCAGTCGAAAGACTAGCGGTACTACCTACGAGCAGTACTTC. Protein: CASSRKTSGTTYEQYF.

CDR3: CASSLGGTYEQYF. The CDR3 bases are TGTGCCAGCAGTCTTGGGGGGACCTACGAGCAGTACTTC. The chain has TRBV12-3 or TRBV12-4 and TRBJ2-7; TRBD2 might be the D (6 bases). V lost 5 bases, J lost 2 bases, and 10 bases lay in between. The CDR3 length is 13 residues.

V is TRBV28 and J is TRBJ2-3, with a possible D match to TRBD2 (6 bases). The CDR3 runs to 18 residues. With 6 bases removed from V and 4 bases from J, the gap between germline ends came to 26 bases. CDR1 is MDHEN and CDR2 is SYDVKM in the germline V gene. CDR3 region: CASRSPIPGLTPADTQYF. CDR3 DNA sequence: TGTGCCAGCAGATCCCCCATACCGGGACTTACACCGGCAGATACGCAGTATTTT.

The V call is TRBV9, the J call TRBJ2-1, with D hard to call. The V end lost 2 bases, the J end lost 6 bases, and 12 bases lay between the germline ends. Germline V gene sequence: CDR1 SGDLS, CDR2 YYNGEE. The CDR3 has 14 residues. The DNA for the CDR3 is TGTGCCAGCAGCGTTGGAGACCAGAGCAATGAGCAGTTCTTC. Amino acids: CASSVGDQSNEQFF.

The rearrangement joins TRBV24-1 to TRBJ2-4; D call uncertain. The V end was cut by 1 base, the J end by 9 bases, with 9 bases between. Germline CDR1 reads KGHDR; CDR2 reads SFDVKD. The CDR3 spans 13 residues. CDR3 sequence (DNA): TGTGCCACCAGTGATTTCCTGACCTCCATTCAGTACTTC. This gives the protein CATSDFLTSIQYF.

The V and J genes are TRBV19 and TRBJ2-1; 8 nucleotides align to TRBD2. After removal of 1 base from V and 5 bases from J, the junction contained 4 bases not matched to a gene. Germline V CDR1 and CDR2: LNHDA, SQIVND (reference sequence). CDR3 size: 15 residues. The CDR3 bases are TGTGCCAGTAGTATAGCACTAGCGGTCAACAATGAGCAGTTCTTC. Its protein is CASSIALAVNNEQFF. The variable domain in full, completed from reference TRBV19 and TRBJ2-1, reads DGGITQSPKYLFRKEGQNVTLSCEQNLNHDAMYWYRQDPGQGLRLIYYSQIVNDFQKGDIAEGYSVSREKKESFPLTVTSAQKNPTAFYLCASSIALAVNNEQFFGPGTRLTVL.

The rearrangement joins TRBV7-2 to TRBJ1-5; no clear D. Germline values: CDR1 SGHTA, CDR2 FQGNSA. CDR3 length equals 13 residues. V lost 4 bases and J 9 bases, leaving 13 bases between the germline ends. The CDR3 DNA reads as TGTGCCAGCAGCTACGGCGCCAAGACGCCCCAGCATTTT. Protein product: CASSYGAKTPQHF. The full variable domain, its missing parts supplied by reference TRBV7-2 and TRBJ1-5, is GAGVSQSPSNKVTEKGKDVELRCDPISGHTALYWYRQSLGQGLEFLIYFQGNSAPDKSGLPSDRFSAERTGGSVSTLTIQRTQQEDSAVYLCASSYGAKTPQHFGDGTRLSIL.

The chain couples TRBV21-1 to TRBJ2-3; the table calls TRBD2, which could not be checked here. TRBV21-1 is recorded as a pseudogene. This CDR3 region has 16 residues. Here the CDR3 DNA reads TGTGCCAGCAGCAAAGGGTGGGCGGGGGTTAGGGATACGCAGTATTTT. Protein: CASSKGWAGVRDTQYF.